The 10 T cell receptor beta chains below come from one sample, sequenced in a study of response to subunit inactivated influenza vaccine. TCRdb redid the calling of the RT-PCR reads with MiXCR, one entry per CDR3 protein. The sample yields 500,000 to 600,000 distinct CDR3 sequences, 10% to 15% seen once. The sample consisted of PBMCs from blood, taken on the day of vaccination. The receptor source for this set is a man in his fifties or sixties who received an inactivated influenza vaccine.

This clonotype was found once. V and J are TRBV7-2 and TRBJ2-7; 15 bases match TRBD2. The CDR3 sequence is 17 residues long. Germline V gives CDR1 SGHTA, CDR2 FQGNSA. The trim removed 5 bases at V and 0 bases at J, leaving 5 bases unmatched. The CDR3 region is CASSGGLAGGTSYEQYF. Here the CDR3 DNA reads TGTGCCAGCAGCGGCGGACTAGCGGGAGGGACCTCCTACGAGCAGTACTTC.

This clonotype was picked up a small number of times. This chain uses TRBV6-2 or TRBV6-3 with TRBJ2-6, with no clear D. The CDR3 extends over 17 amino acids. V gave up 2 bases and J gave up 4 bases, with 15 bases separating them. CDR1 is MNHEY, CDR2 SVGEGT, per germline. The CDR3 DNA reads as TGTGCCAGCAGTTACCAGAGGAGAACATCAGGGGCCAACGTCCTGACTTTC. The encoded protein is CASSYQRRTSGANVLTF.

In this sample, this clonotype turned up many times. V is TRBV20-1 and J is TRBJ2-1; the match to TRBD1 covers 7 bases. Trimming at V came to 0 bases and at J to 2 bases, leaving 1 base not matched to a gene. Germline-derived CDR1 and CDR2 are DFQATT and SNEGSKA (reference sequence). The CDR3 length is 14 residues. The CDR3 region is CSAREGQTYNEQFF. CDR3 coding DNA: TGCAGTGCTAGAGAGGGACAGACCTACAATGAGCAGTTCTTC.

J is TRBJ2-3 and V is TRBV20-1; a possible D gene is TRBD2 (5 bases). Germline V CDR1 and CDR2: DFQATT, SNEGSKA (reference sequence). The CDR3 is made up of 14 amino acids. V was pared by 5 bases and J by 2 bases, with 14 bases between. CDR3 protein: CSAAKTGVTDTQYF. For the CDR3, the DNA is TGCAGTGCTGCCAAAACCGGGGTCACAGATACGCAGTATTTT.

The chain couples TRBV4-2 to TRBJ2-2, with TRBD1 identical over 10 bases. CDR3 size: 16 residues. Germline V gene data show CDR1 as LGHNA and CDR2 as YNFKEQ. V lost 2 bases and J lost 5; bases outside the gene matches: 5. The CDR3 here is CASSQTGQGRTGELFF. As DNA, the CDR3 is TGTGCCAGCAGCCAAACGGGACAGGGGAGGACCGGGGAGCTGTTTTTT.

In this sample, this clonotype turned up once. This chain joins TRBV3-1 and TRBJ2-7; possible D gene TRBD1, 5 bases. In germline, CDR1 is LGHDT, CDR2 YNNKEL (reference sequence). The CDR3 is 13 amino acids. V gave up 2 bases and J gave up 5 bases, with 10 bases separating them. This chain's CDR3 is CASSQRAGNEQYF. DNA for the CDR3: TGTGCCAGCAGCCAAAGGGCAGGGAACGAGCAGTACTTC.

The chain joins TRBV5-1 to TRBJ2-1; D assignment may be TRBD1 or TRBD2 (6 bases each). Germline values: CDR1 SGHRS, CDR2 YFSETQ. Trimming stripped 2 bases from V and 8 bases from J, with 14 bases between. This CDR3 contains 14 residues. CDR3 in DNA: TGCGCCAGCAGCTTACAGGGAGGAAAGGATGAGCAGTTCTTC. Amino acids: CASSLQGGKDEQFF. Full variable domain (remainder filled in from reference TRBV5-1 and TRBJ2-1): KAGVTQTPRYLIKTRGQQVTLSCSPISGHRSVSWYQQTPGQGLQFLFEYFSETQRNKGNFPGRFSGRQFSNSRSEMNVSTLELGDSALYLCASSLQGGKDEQFFGPGTRLTVL.

The chain recombines TRBV4-2 with TRBJ2-2; 7 nucleotides align to TRBD1. The CDR3 has 16 amino acids. Germline V gene sequence: CDR1 LGHNA, CDR2 YNFKEQ. J gave up 4 bases and V 4 bases, and 9 bases lay outside the gene matches. For the CDR3, the DNA is TGTGCCAGCAGCCGGAGAACAGGGGAAGGCACCGGGGAGCTGTTTTTT. Translated: CASSRRTGEGTGELFF.

This chain joins TRBV7-9 and TRBJ2-1; D is tentatively TRBD1 or TRBD2 (7 bases each). Per germline, CDR1 SEHNR and CDR2 FQNEAQ (reference sequence). Trimming cost V 4 bases and J 4 bases, with 11 bases left between them. The CDR3 consists of 14 residues. Here the CDR3 reads CASSWEGAYNEQFF. The DNA of the CDR3 is TGTGCCAGCAGCTGGGAGGGGGCATACAATGAGCAGTTCTTC.

The chain links TRBV3-1 to TRBJ2-7, with a weak D call TRBD1 (5 bases). Germline lookup yields CDR1 LGHDT and CDR2 YNNKEL (reference sequence). The V gene lost 4 bases and the J gene lost 3 bases, with 10 bases spanning the gap. The CDR3 loop spans 13 amino acids. For the CDR3, the DNA is TGTGCCAGCAGCCCCGCGGACATCTACGAGCAGTACTTC. Encoded protein: CASSPADIYEQYF.